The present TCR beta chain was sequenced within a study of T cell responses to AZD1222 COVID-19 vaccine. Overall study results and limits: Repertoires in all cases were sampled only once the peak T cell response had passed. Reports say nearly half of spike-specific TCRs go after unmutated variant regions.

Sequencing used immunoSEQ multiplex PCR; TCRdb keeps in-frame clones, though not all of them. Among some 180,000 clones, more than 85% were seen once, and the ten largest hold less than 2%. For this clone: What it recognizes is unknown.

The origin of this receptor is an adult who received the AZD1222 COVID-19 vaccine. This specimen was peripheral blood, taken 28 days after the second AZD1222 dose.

The CDR3 nucleotides read TGCGCCAGCAGCTTGGGGGCCCAATTGAACACTGAAGCTTTCTTT. Encoded protein: CASSLGAQLNTEAFF. The chain has TRBV5-1 and TRBJ1-1; D remains unclear. Germline V lookup: CDR1 SGHRS, CDR2 YFSETQ. The CDR3 is 15 residues long. Trimming removed 0 bases at V and 0 bases at J, with 9 bases between.